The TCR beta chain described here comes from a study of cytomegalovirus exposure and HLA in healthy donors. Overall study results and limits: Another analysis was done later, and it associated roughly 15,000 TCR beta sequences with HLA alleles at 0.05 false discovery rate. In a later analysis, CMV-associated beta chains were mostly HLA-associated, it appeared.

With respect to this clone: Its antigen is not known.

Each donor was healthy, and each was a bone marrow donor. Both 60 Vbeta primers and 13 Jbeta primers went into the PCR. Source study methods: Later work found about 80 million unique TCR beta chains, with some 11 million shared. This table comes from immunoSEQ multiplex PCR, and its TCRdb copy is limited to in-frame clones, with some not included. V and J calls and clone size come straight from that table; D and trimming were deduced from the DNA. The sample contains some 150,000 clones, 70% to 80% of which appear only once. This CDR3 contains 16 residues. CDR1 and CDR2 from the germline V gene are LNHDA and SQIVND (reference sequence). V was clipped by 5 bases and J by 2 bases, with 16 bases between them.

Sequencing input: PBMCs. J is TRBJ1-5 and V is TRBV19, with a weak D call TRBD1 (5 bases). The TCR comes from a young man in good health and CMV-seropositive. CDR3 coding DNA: TGTGCCAGTAGTTCCCAGGGTTTGACTGGCAATCAGCCCCAGCATTTT. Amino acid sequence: CASSSQGLTGNQPQHF.